This T cell receptor (beta chain) was documented in a study of shared clonotypes between healthy human individuals. Germline V gene data show CDR1 as SNHLY and CDR2 as FYNNEI. The CDR3 runs to 17 residues. V lost 2 bases, J lost 2 bases, and 18 bases lay in between. Remarks on this clone: The target antigen is unknown.

At a deep level, the assay was run. TCRdb's copy holds only in-frame clones and misses some; the assay was immunoSEQ multiplex PCR. The top ten hold 0.055% to 0.075% of the sample, which has approximately 530,000 clones, 90% to 97% seen once. Study-wide results and limits: Against clonotypes common to all four donors, non-shared ones had lower generation probabilities.

Material for sequencing was naive CD4+ T cells sorted from blood. The subset is: CD45RA+ positively selected. This clonotype was sampled from a young woman in good health. The V gene is TRBV2, the J gene TRBJ1-2; D is uncertain. In nucleotides, the CDR3 is TGTGCCAGCAGTGAAAGGGCCCGCACCCAGACCAACTATGGCTACACCTTC. It is translated as CASSERARTQTNYGYTF. Combining the CDR3 with reference TRBV2 and TRBJ1-2 gives the whole variable domain EPEVTQTPSHQVTQMGQEVILRCVPISNHLYFYWYRQILGQKVEFLVSFYNNEISEKSEIFDDQFSVERPDGSNFTLKIRSTKLEDSAMYFCASSERARTQTNYGYTFGSGTRLTVV.